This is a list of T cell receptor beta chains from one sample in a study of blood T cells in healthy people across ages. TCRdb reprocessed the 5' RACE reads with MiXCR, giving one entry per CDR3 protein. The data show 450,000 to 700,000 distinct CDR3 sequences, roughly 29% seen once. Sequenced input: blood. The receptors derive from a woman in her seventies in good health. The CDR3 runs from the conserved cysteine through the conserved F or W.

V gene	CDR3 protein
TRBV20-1	CSAREAQVLYGYTF
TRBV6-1	CASSETGADTEAFF
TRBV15	CATSRGRRGYNNQPQHF
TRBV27	CASARSLAGGKTQYF
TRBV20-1	CSASTAGSNYDYTF
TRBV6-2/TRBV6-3	CASSYWSMNTEAFF
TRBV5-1	CASSFGDANTGELFF
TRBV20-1	CSATATGVKNIQYF
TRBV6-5	CASSKDTNTGELFF
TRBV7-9	CASSPGRADEKLFF
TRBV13	CASSLRGAREQYF
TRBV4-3	CASSHLFGTATNEKLFF
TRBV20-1	CSARGGTAANTEAFF
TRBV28	CASMEIIVSKNIQYF
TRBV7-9	CASRRNRGPTEKLFF
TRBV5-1	CASGLAGGAGSYNEQFF
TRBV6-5	CAGSYGTLGKNIQYF
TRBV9	CASRKRGTYSQETQYF
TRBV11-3	CASSPRGPQAGTEQYF
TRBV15	CATSRDRLSTQYF
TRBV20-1	CSARVARQDTEAFF
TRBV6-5	CASSYPPDLANTGELFF
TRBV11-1	CASGNQGFRRTGNTIYF
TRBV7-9	CASQIGTRGTDTQYF
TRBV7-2	CASSLTLEETQYF